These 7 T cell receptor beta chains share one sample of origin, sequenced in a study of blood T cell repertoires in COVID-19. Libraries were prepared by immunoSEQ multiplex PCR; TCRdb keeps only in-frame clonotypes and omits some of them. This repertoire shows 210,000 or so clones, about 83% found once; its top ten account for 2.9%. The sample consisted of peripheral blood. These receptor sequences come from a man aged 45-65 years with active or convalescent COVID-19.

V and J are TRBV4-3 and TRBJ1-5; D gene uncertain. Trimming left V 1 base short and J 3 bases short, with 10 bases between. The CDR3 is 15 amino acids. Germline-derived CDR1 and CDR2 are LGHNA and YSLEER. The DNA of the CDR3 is TGCGCCAGCAGCCAAGCGATACAGTACAATCAGCCCCAGCATTTT. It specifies CASSQAIQYNQPQHF.

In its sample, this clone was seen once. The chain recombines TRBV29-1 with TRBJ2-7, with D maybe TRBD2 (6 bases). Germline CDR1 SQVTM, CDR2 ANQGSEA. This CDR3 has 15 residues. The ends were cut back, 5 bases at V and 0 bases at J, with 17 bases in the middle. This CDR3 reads CSVRKAGSSSYEQYF. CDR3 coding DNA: TGCAGCGTTCGCAAGGCGGGGTCGAGCTCCTACGAGCAGTACTTC.

Here the CDR3 DNA reads TGTGCCAGCAGCCAAGATACGGGAAACACTGAAGCTTTCTTT. As protein: CASSQDTGNTEAFF. The chain carries TRBV3-1 (or the pseudogene TRBV3-2) and TRBJ1-1; no definite D call. This CDR3 has 14 residues. Germline-derived CDR1 and CDR2 are LGHDT and YNNKEL (reference sequence). With 0 bases removed from V and 2 bases from J, the gap between germline ends came to 7 bases.

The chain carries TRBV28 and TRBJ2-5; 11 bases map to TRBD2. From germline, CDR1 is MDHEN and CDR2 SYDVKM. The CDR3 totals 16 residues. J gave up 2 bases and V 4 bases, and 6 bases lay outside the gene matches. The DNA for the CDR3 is TGTGCCAGCAGTTACCCCGGGACTAGCGGACAAGAGACCCAGTACTTC. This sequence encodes CASSYPGTSGQETQYF. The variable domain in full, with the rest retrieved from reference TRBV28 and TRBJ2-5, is DVKVTQSSRYLVKRTGEKVFLECVQDMDHENMFWYRQDPGLGLRLIYFSYDVKMKEKGDIPEGYSVSREKKERFSLILESASTNQTSMYLCASSYPGTSGQETQYFGPGTRLLVL.

The DNA for the CDR3 is TGCGCCAGCAGCTCCGGGACAGGGCTTGAAAAACTGTTTTTT. Translated, it gives CASSSGTGLEKLFF. This chain uses TRBV5-1 with TRBJ1-4, with 9 bases fitting TRBD1. Germline loops: CDR1 SGHRS, CDR2 YFSETQ. This CDR3 contains 14 residues. The J segment lost 7 bases and the V segment lost 3 bases, leaving 4 bases of the junction unmatched.

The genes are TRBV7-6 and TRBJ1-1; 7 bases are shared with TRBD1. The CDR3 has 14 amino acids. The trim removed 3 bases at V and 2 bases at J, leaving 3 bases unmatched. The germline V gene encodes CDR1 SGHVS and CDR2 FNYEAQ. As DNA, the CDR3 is TGTGCCAGCAGCTTGGGGACAGCAAACACTGAAGCTTTCTTT. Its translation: CASSLGTANTEAFF.

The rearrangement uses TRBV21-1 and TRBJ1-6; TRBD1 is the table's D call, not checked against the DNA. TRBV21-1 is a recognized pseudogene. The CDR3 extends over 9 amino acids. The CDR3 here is CAAHNPLHF. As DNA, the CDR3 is TGTGCCGCCCACAATCCCCTCCACTTT.